The clone carrying this T cell receptor (beta chain) was counted once. The sample belongs to a study of blood T cell repertoires in COVID-19. Study at large: The cDNA or gDNA used as material had been derived from T cells, B-cell-depleted T cells, or PBMCs.

Source study methods: Cell counts per sample came from amplifying reference gene primers. TCRdb's table, derived via immunoSEQ multiplex PCR, lists solely in-frame clones and lacks some. V and J calls and clone size follow that table, whereas D and trimming were derived from the DNA. This repertoire shows fewer than 75,000 clones, roughly four fifths found once; its top ten account for over 40%. The sequenced sample was peripheral blood. The clonotype comes from a human donor in a cohort sampled during active COVID-19.

CDR3 in amino acids: CASSQDPAAPLHF. The CDR3 DNA reads as TGTGCCAGCAGCCAAGATCCCGCGGCACCCCTCCACTTT. The genes are TRBV4-2 and TRBJ1-6, with D uncertain. In germline, CDR1 is LGHNA, CDR2 YNFKEQ. The ends were cut back, 0 bases at V and 11 bases at J, with 8 bases in the middle. This CDR3 region has 13 residues.